This TCR beta chain was identified during a study of naive and memory T cell subsets. Both TRBC1 and TRBC2 were covered by a beta constant-region primer of two equimolar oligonucleotides. Nested alpha and beta constant-region primers with the SP2 primer drove four PCR rounds on ligated cDNA. TCRdb reprocessed the UMI-ligation and nested PCR reads via MiXCR and lists one record per CDR3 protein. The sample carries over 100,000 distinct CDR3 sequences, approximately 14% recorded once. Comments on this clonotype: Its specificity is not known.

Cells stained for CD3, CD4, CD8, CD45RA, CD27 and viability were sorted into four CD45RA/CD27 subsets. Study conclusions and caveats: A few larger clonotypes appeared in naive repertoires, especially CD8, possibly memory cells re-expressing CD45RA. Diversity fell and Gini index rose from naive through CM, EM, EMRA.

Sequencing input: naive CD8+ T cells from blood. This TCR derives from a human donor in good health.

DNA for the CDR3: TGTGCCAGCAGCCCCTGGGCCCGGAGCTCCTACAATGAGCAGTTCTTC. Its translation is CASSPWARSSYNEQFF. This chain uses TRBV14 with TRBJ2-1; no firm D call. Germline V gene lookup returns CDR1 SGHDN and CDR2 FVKESK. The CDR3 spans 16 residues. V shed 4 bases and J shed 0 bases, with 13 bases lying between them.